Below are 11 T cell receptor beta chains sequenced from a single sample in a study of tumor-infiltrating lymphocytes in localized non-small cell lung cancer. Sequencing used immunoSEQ multiplex PCR; TCRdb keeps in-frame clones, though not all of them. The table records about 16,000 clones, about 42% of them present only once. Sequencing input: lung tumor tissue. The receptors shown here come from a human donor with non-small cell lung cancer.

This clone was counted a few times. The chain links TRBV30 to TRBJ1-1; 7 nucleotides line up with TRBD1. The trim removed 5 bases at V and 1 base at J, leaving 4 bases unmatched. Germline V gives CDR1 GTSNPN, CDR2 SVGIG (reference sequence). This CDR3 region has 13 residues. The CDR3 DNA sequence: TGTGCCTGGCAGGGACAGCAGAACACTGAAGCTTTCTTT. This sequence encodes CAWQGQQNTEAFF.

V gene TRBV7-2 combines with J gene TRBJ2-7, with D tentatively TRBD1 (6 bases). Germline-derived CDR1 and CDR2 are SGHTA and FQGNSA. The V end was cut by 1 base, the J end by 3 bases, with 16 bases between. This CDR3 comprises 16 residues. CDR3 coding DNA: TGTGCCAGCAGCTTAGGTAGGCAGGGGATGAGCTACGAGCAGTACTTC. Amino acid sequence: CASSLGRQGMSYEQYF. Variable domain in full (rest from reference TRBV7-2 and TRBJ2-7): GAGVSQSPSNKVTEKGKDVELRCDPISGHTALYWYRQSLGQGLEFLIYFQGNSAPDKSGLPSDRFSAERTGGSVSTLTIQRTQQEDSAVYLCASSLGRQGMSYEQYFGPGTRLTVT.

This clone was found a few times. The chain combines TRBV18 with TRBJ1-5, with D tentatively TRBD1 (6 bases). V lost 6 bases and J 4 bases, leaving 22 bases between the germline ends. The CDR3 is 17 residues long. Germline-derived CDR1 and CDR2 are KGHSH and LQKENI. CDR3 loop: CASSGEGVIVNNQPQHF. In DNA, the CDR3 is TGTGCCAGCTCGGGGGAGGGGGTCATCGTTAATAATCAGCCCCAGCATTTT.

This clone was observed many times. The chain links TRBV7-9 to TRBJ2-7; D may be TRBD2 (7 bases). With 4 bases removed from V and 2 bases from J, the gap between germline ends came to 12 bases. This CDR3 has 14 amino acids. The germline V gene encodes CDR1 SEHNR and CDR2 FQNEAQ (reference sequence). Here the CDR3 DNA reads TGTGCCAGCAGCTCCTTAGGGGGGGCCTACGAGCAGTACTTC. Amino acids: CASSSLGGAYEQYF.

There are a few counts of this clone. The chain combines TRBV15 with TRBJ1-1; D remains ambiguous. V was shortened by 0 bases and J by 0 bases, with 8 bases between the two germline ends. Germline lookup yields CDR1 LNHNV and CDR2 YYDKDF (reference sequence). The CDR3 is 15 residues long. CDR3 amino acids: CATSRETGVNTEAFF. Written as DNA, the CDR3 is TGTGCCACCAGCAGAGAGACCGGGGTGAACACTGAAGCTTTCTTT.

This clone was recorded a few times. The J gene is TRBJ1-2, the V gene TRBV7-8, with no clear D. CDR1 is SGHVS, CDR2 FQNEAQ, per germline. This CDR3 contains 13 residues. The V end lost 5 bases, the J end lost 7 bases, and 14 bases lay between the germline ends. DNA for the CDR3: TGTGCCAGCAGCCCCCCGTTGAGGGTTGGCTACACCTTC. Translating it yields CASSPPLRVGYTF.

The J gene is TRBJ1-1, the V gene TRBV5-1; D ambiguous. The CDR3 runs to 14 residues. The V and J ends lost 0 bases and 2 bases respectively, with 8 bases between them. Germline V gene lookup returns CDR1 SGHRS and CDR2 YFSETQ. As DNA, the CDR3 is TGCGCCAGCAGCTTGGAACGGACTAACACTGAAGCTTTCTTT. It translates to CASSLERTNTEAFF. The full variable domain, its missing parts supplied by reference TRBV5-1 and TRBJ1-1, is KAGVTQTPRYLIKTRGQQVTLSCSPISGHRSVSWYQQTPGQGLQFLFEYFSETQRNKGNFPGRFSGRQFSNSRSEMNVSTLELGDSALYLCASSLERTNTEAFFGQGTRLTVV.

Turning to this clone: An end of the junction differs from the germline gene, which may be a read error. The chain combines TRBV7-9 with TRBJ2-7, with 7 nucleotides matching TRBD1. The CDR3 runs to 16 residues. CDR1 is SEHNR and CDR2 is FQNEAQ in the germline V gene (reference sequence). The CDR3, as DNA: TGTGCCGGCAGCTCGGTGGGGGCAGGGGGCTCCTACGAGCAGTACTTC. Translation gives CAGSSVGAGGSYEQYF.

In its sample, this clone was seen a few times. The chain has TRBV5-1 and TRBJ1-1, with a possible D match to TRBD1 (6 bases). Trimming took off 0 bases at V and 5 bases at J, with 14 bases between the two ends. The germline gives CDR1 SGHRS, CDR2 YFSETQ. This CDR3 has 15 residues. For the CDR3, the DNA is TGCGCCAGCAGCTTGGAGCCAGGGGATATGACTGAAGCTTTCTTT. Its protein is CASSLEPGDMTEAFF.

The chain carries TRBV6-5 and TRBJ1-2; possible D gene TRBD1, 6 bases. V was pared by 4 bases and J by 4 bases, with 13 bases between. The CDR3 covers 14 residues. Germline assignment: CDR1 MNHEY and CDR2 SVGAGI. The chain's CDR3 is CASSSLGGAYGYTF. CDR3 bases: TGTGCCAGCAGTTCCTTAGGGGGAGCCTATGGCTACACCTTC.

This chain links TRBV5-4 with TRBJ2-3; D perhaps matches TRBD1 (6 bases). Germline CDR1 reads SGHNT; CDR2 reads YYREEE (reference sequence). This CDR3 has 14 residues. The ends were cut back, 3 bases at V and 0 bases at J, with 8 bases in the middle. CDR3 sequence reads: CASSSQGSTDTQYF. The CDR3 coding sequence is TGTGCCAGCAGCTCACAGGGAAGCACAGATACGCAGTATTTT.